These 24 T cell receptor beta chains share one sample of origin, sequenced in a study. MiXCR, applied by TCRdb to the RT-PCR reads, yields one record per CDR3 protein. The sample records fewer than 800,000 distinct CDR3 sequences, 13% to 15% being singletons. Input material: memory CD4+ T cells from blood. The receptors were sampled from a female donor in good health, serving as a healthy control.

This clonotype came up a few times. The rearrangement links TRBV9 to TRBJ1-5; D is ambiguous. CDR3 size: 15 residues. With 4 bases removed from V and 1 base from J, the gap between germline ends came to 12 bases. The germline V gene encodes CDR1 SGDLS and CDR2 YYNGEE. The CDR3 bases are TGTGCCAGCAGCCTCGAAGGATGGAGCAATCAGCCCCAGCATTTT. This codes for CASSLEGWSNQPQHF. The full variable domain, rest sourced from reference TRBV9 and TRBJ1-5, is DSGVTQTPKHLITATGQRVTLRCSPRSGDLSVYWYQQSLDQGLQFLIQYYNGEERAKGNILERFSAQQFPDLHSELNLSSLELGDSALYFCASSLEGWSNQPQHFGDGTRLSIL.

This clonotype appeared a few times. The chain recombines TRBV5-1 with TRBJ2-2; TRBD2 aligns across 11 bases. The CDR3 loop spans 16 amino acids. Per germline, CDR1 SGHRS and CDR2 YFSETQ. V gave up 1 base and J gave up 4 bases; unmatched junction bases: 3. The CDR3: CASSLSLAGGTGELFF. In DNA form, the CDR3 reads TGCGCCAGCAGCTTGTCCCTAGCGGGAGGCACCGGGGAGCTGTTTTTT.

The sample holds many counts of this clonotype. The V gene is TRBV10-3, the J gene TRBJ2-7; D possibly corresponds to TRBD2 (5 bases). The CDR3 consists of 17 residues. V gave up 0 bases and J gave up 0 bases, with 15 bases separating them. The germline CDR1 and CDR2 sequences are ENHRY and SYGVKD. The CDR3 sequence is CAISESRSGPSSYEQYF. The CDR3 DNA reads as TGTGCCATCAGTGAGTCCCGGAGCGGTCCAAGCTCCTACGAGCAGTACTTC.

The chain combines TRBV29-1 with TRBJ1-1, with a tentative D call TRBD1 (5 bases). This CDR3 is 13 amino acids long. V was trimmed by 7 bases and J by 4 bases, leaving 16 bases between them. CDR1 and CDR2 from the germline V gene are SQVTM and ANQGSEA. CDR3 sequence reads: CSARQPAGTEAFF. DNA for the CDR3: TGCAGCGCTAGACAGCCCGCAGGCACTGAAGCTTTCTTT.

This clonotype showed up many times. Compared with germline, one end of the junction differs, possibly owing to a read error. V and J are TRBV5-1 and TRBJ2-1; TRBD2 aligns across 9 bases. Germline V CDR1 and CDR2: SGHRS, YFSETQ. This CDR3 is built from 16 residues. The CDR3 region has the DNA TGCGCCAGCAGCTTGGGTCTAGCGGGGTCCTCCAATGAGCAGTTCTTC. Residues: CASSLGLAGSSNEQFF.

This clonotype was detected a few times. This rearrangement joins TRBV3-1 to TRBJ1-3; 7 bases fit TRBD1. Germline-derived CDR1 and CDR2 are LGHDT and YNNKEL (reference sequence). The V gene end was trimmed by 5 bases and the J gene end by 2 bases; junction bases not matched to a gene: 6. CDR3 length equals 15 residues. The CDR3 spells CASSGDRATGNTIYF. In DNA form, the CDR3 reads TGTGCCAGCAGCGGTGACAGGGCTACTGGAAACACCATATATTTT.

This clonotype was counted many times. This CDR3 is CASRRTGIYGYTF. The CDR3 DNA sequence: TGTGCCAGCAGGCGGACAGGGATCTATGGCTACACCTTC. The chain is built from TRBV6-2 or TRBV6-3 and TRBJ1-2; 8 bases are shared with TRBD1. The CDR3 consists of 13 residues. J was trimmed by 4 bases and V by 6 bases; bases with no gene match: 4. Germline V gene sequence: CDR1 MNHEY, CDR2 SVGEGT.

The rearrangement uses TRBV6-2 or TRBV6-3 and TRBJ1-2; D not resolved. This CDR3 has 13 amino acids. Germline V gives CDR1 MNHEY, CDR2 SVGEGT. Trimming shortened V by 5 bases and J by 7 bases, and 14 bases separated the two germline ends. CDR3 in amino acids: CASSPTGDPGYTF. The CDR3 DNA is TGTGCCAGCAGTCCTACCGGGGATCCTGGCTACACCTTC.

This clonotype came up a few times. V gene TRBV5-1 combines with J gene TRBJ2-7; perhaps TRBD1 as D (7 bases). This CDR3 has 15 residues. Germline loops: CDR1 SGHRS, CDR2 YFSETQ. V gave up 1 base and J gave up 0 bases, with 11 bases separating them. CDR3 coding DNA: TGCGCCAGCAGCTTGTCAGGGGGGTTCTCCTACGAGCAGTACTTC. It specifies CASSLSGGFSYEQYF.

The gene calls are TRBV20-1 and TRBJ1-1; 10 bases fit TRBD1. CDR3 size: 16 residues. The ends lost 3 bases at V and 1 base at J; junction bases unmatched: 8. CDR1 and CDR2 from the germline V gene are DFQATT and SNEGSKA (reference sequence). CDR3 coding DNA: TGCAGTGCTAGTGATCCGACAGGGGGCCGGAACACTGAAGCTTTCTTT. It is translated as CSASDPTGGRNTEAFF.

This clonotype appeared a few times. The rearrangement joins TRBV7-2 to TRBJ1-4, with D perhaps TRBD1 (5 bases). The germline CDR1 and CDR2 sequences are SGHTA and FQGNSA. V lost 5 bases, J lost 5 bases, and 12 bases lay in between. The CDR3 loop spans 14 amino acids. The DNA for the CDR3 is TGTGCCAGCAGCCCGGGACTCCAGAATGAAAAACTGTTTTTT. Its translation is CASSPGLQNEKLFF.

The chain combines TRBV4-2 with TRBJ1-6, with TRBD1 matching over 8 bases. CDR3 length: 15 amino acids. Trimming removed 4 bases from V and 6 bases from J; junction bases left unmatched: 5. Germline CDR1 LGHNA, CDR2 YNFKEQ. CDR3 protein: CASSPQGAVNSPLHF. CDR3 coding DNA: TGTGCCAGCAGCCCGCAGGGGGCGGTTAATTCACCCCTCCACTTT.

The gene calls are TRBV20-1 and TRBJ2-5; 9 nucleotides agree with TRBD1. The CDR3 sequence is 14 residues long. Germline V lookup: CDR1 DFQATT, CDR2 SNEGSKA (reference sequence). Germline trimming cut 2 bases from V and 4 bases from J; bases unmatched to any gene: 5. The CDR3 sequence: CSARRDRERETQYF. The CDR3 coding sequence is TGCAGTGCTAGAAGGGACAGGGAGAGAGAGACCCAGTACTTC.

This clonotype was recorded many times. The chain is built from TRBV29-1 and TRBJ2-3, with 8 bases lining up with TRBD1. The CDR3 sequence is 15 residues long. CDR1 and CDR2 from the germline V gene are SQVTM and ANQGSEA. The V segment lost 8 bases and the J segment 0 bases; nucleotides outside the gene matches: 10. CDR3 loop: CSSGRGTGSTDTQYF. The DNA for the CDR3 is TGCAGCTCGGGAAGGGGGACAGGTAGCACAGATACGCAGTATTTT.

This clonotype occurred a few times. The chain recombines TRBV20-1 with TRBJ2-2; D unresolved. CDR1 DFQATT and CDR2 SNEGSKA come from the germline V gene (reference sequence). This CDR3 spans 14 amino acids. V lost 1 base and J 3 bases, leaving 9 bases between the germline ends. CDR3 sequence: CSARGTLDTGELFF. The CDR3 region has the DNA TGCAGTGCTAGAGGAACCTTAGACACCGGGGAGCTGTTTTTT.

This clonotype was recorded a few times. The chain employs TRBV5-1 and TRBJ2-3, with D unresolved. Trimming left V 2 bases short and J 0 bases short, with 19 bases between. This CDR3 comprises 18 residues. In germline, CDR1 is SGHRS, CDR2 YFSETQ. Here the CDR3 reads CASSFPFSIVTSTDTQYF. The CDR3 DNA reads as TGCGCCAGCAGCTTCCCGTTCAGTATTGTGACTAGCACAGATACGCAGTATTTT.

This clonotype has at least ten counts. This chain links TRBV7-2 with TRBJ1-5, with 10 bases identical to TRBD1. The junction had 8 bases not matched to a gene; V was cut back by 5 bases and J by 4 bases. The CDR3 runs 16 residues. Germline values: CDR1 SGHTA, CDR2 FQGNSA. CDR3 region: CASSITGTGENQPQHF. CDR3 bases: TGTGCCAGCAGCATAACCGGGACAGGGGAAAATCAGCCCCAGCATTTT.

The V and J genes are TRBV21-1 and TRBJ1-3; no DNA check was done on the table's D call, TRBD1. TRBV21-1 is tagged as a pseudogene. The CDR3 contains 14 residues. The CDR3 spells CASSKGQLGNTIYF. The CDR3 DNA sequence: TGTGCCAGCAGCAAGGGACAGCTTGGAAACACCATATATTTT.

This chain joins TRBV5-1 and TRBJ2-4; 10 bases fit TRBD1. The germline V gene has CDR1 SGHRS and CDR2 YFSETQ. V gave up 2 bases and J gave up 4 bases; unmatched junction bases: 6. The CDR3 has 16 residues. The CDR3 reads CASSFSPDRGKNIQYF. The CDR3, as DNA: TGCGCCAGCAGCTTTTCCCCGGACAGGGGGAAAAACATTCAGTACTTC.

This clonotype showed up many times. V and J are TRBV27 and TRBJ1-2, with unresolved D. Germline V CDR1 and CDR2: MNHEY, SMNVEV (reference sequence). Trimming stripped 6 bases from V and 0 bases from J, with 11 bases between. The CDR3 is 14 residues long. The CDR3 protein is CASSHGDTNYGYTF. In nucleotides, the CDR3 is TGTGCCAGCAGCCACGGTGATACTAACTATGGCTACACCTTC.

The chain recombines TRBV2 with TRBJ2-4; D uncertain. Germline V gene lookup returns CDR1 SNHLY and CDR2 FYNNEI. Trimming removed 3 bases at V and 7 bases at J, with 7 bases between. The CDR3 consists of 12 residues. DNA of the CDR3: TGTGCCAGCAGTGATGTATCTAACATTCAGTACTTC. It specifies CASSDVSNIQYF.

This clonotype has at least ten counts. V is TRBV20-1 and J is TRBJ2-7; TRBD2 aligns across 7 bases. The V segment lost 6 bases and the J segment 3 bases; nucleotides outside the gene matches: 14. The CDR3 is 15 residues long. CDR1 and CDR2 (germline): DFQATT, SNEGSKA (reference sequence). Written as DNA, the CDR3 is TGCAGTGCACACGACGTAATAGCGGGCAACTACGAGCAGTACTTC. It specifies CSAHDVIAGNYEQYF.

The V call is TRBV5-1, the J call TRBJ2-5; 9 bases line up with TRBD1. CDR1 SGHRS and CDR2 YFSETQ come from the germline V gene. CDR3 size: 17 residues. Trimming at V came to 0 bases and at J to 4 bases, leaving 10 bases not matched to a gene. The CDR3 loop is CASSLVPGQGGGETQYF. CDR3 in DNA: TGCGCCAGCAGCTTGGTCCCGGGACAGGGTGGTGGAGAGACCCAGTACTTC.

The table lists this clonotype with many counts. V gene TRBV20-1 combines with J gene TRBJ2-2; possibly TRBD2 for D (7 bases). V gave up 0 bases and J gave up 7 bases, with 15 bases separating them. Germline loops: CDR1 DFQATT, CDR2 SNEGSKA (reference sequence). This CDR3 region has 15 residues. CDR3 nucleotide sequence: TGCAGTGCTAGAGATCGAGCAGGGGAGGGCGGGGAGCTGTTTTTT. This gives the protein CSARDRAGEGGELFF.